Listed below are T cell receptor beta chains from one sample, sequenced in a study of shared T cell receptors in the human thymus. Clones were sequenced by immunoSEQ multiplex PCR, and TCRdb holds only the in-frame ones, with some missing. The data show about 660,000 clones, with more than 75% seen just once and roughly 0.0094% held by the top ten. This same sample was also part of a study on human thymus T cells.

The sequencing input was thymocytes. These receptors came from a boy less than two years old with a congenital heart defect. The CDR3 runs from the conserved cysteine through the conserved F or W. A D gene is named only where the DNA matches it firmly. Clone sizes are given selectively: once, few, many, or a class where the clone is expanded.

d_call | clone_size | cdr3_length | j_call | v_call | cdr3_aa | cdr3_nt
NA | NA | 15 | TRBJ1-1 | TRBV5-5 | CASSLRQGRNTEAFF | TGTGCCAGCAGCTTGAGGCAGGGAAGGAACACTGAAGCTTTCTTT
TRBD2 | NA | 16 | TRBJ2-1 | TRBV6-4 | CASSAYHSGSPGEQFF | TGTGCCAGCAGTGCCTATCATAGCGGGAGCCCGGGGGAGCAGTTCTTC
TRBD1 | few | 16 | TRBJ2-2 | TRBV4-1 | CASSQATGGETGELFF | TGCGCCAGCAGCCAAGCAACAGGGGGTGAGACCGGGGAGCTGTTTTTT
NA | NA | 13 | TRBJ2-7 | TRBV28 | CASSPSDWYEQYF | TGTGCCAGCAGTCCTTCGGACTGGTACGAGCAGTACTTC
TRBD2 | NA | 12 | TRBJ2-1 | TRBV7-3 | CASSTPSGEQFF | TGTGCCAGCAGCACCCCTAGCGGTGAGCAGTTCTTC
TRBD1 | NA | 15 | TRBJ1-1 | TRBV6-1 | CASSETRTGNTEAFF | TGTGCCAGCAGTGAAACCCGGACAGGGAACACTGAAGCTTTCTTT
NA | once | 13 | TRBJ2-5 | TRBV6-5 | CASSRTQQETQYF | TGTGCCAGCAGCCGGACACAACAAGAGACCCAGTACTTC
TRBD1 | few | 13 | TRBJ1-3 | TRBV28 | CASTSGTANTIYF | TGTGCCAGCACCTCCGGGACAGCGAACACCATATATTTT
NA | NA | 14 | TRBJ2-1 | TRBV7-2 | CASSWAGGNNEQFF | TGTGCCAGCAGCTGGGCGGGTGGAAACAATGAGCAGTTCTTC
TRBD2 | NA | 15 | TRBJ2-1 | TRBV28 | CATTPETSGSSPQFF | TGTGCCACCACTCCCGAGACTAGCGGGAGTTCTCCGCAGTTCTTC
NA | few | 17 | TRBJ2-6 | TRBV4-3 | CASSQVDHGRKANVLTF | TGCGCCAGCAGCCAAGTTGATCATGGGAGGAAGGCCAACGTCCTGACTTTC
NA | NA | 12 | TRBJ2-3 | TRBV5-1 | CASSTTTDTQYF | TGCGCCAGCAGCACAACCACAGATACGCAGTATTTT
NA | NA | 17 | TRBJ2-1 | TRBV25-1 | CASSEFDGTFRMTEQFF | TGTGCCAGCAGTGAATTCGACGGGACATTCCGGATGACTGAGCAGTTCTTC
NA | once | 19 | TRBJ1-6 | TRBV7-9 | CASSAHGHLGGSYNSPLHF | TGTGCCAGCAGCGCCCACGGGCACCTAGGGGGCTCCTATAATTCACCCCTCCACTTT
TRBD1 | NA | 12 | TRBJ2-7 | TRBV28 | CASSRDSYEQYF | TGTGCCAGCAGCAGGGACAGCTACGAGCAGTACTTC
TRBD2 | NA | 15 | TRBJ2-1 | TRBV9 | CASSTSVFPYDEQFF | TGTGCCAGCAGCACTAGCGTATTCCCGTACGATGAGCAGTTCTTC
NA | NA | 14 | TRBJ1-1 | TRBV9 | CASSVAGQNTEAFF | TGTGCCAGCAGCGTAGCTGGGCAGAACACTGAAGCTTTCTTT
TRBD1 | NA | 11 | TRBJ2-3 | TRBV20-1 | CSARLGTGTIF | TGCAGTGCTAGATTGGGGACAGGCACAATTTTT
TRBD1 | NA | 15 | TRBJ2-1 | TRBV7-7 | CASSSSGTGYNEQFF | TGTGCTAGCAGCTCATCCGGGACAGGCTACAATGAGCAGTTCTTC
NA | once | 13 | TRBJ2-3 | TRBV27 | CASSFGGGGTQYF | TGTGCCAGCAGTTTTGGGGGCGGCGGAACGCAGTATTTT
NA | NA | 15 | TRBJ1-3 | TRBV6-5 | CASSYSDRKENTIYF | TGTGCCAGCAGTTACTCCGACAGGAAGGAAAACACCATATATTTT
NA | NA | 14 | TRBJ2-7 | TRBV27 | CATAPDRRGYEQYF | TGTGCCACCGCCCCGGACAGACGAGGGTACGAGCAGTACTTC
TRBD2 | NA | 18 | TRBJ2-1 | TRBV13 | CASSLFPPGLAGYNEQFF | TGTGCCAGCAGCTTATTCCCTCCGGGACTAGCGGGTTACAATGAGCAGTTCTTC
NA | few | 12 | TRBJ2-2 | TRBV2 | CASSPVTGELFF | TGTGCCAGCAGCCCAGTAACCGGGGAGCTGTTTTTT
TRBD1 | NA | 12 | TRBJ1-2 | TRBV7-2 | CASGYRGDGYTF | TGTGCCAGCGGCTACAGGGGAGATGGCTACACCTTC
TRBD1 | once | 14 | TRBJ1-2 | TRBV27 | CASQPKQGDYGYTF | TGTGCCAGCCAACCAAAACAGGGGGACTATGGCTACACCTTC
TRBD1 | NA | 15 | TRBJ2-5 | TRBV10-1 | CASSDGTGGSETQYF | TGCGCCAGCAGTGACGGGACAGGGGGTTCAGAGACCCAGTACTTC
TRBD2 | NA | 15 | TRBJ2-7 | TRBV6-6 | CASSSPGLAVSEQYF | TGTGCCAGCAGTTCCCCGGGACTAGCGGTTTCCGAGCAGTACTTC
NA | NA | 13 | TRBJ1-1 | TRBV30 | CARLRVRNTEAFF | TGTGCCCGTCTCAGGGTTCGGAACACTGAAGCTTTCTTT
TRBD1 | NA | 17 | TRBJ2-3 | TRBV5-1 | CASRLFKFGTGVDTQYF | TGCGCCAGCAGATTGTTTAAGTTTGGGACAGGGGTAGATACGCAGTATTTT
NA | NA | 20 | TRBJ1-2 | TRBV10-2 | CASNRHYGKTSAMRDEGYTF | TGCGCCAGCAACCGACACTATGGGAAAACCTCGGCTATGCGGGATGAAGGCTACACCTTC
TRBD1 | NA | 14 | TRBJ1-2 | TRBV5-6 | CASSARTGYYGYTF | TGTGCCAGCAGCGCACGGACAGGTTACTATGGCTACACCTTC
TRBD1 | NA | 14 | TRBJ1-5 | TRBV25-1 | CASSEQGAGQPQHF | TGTGCCAGCAGTGAACAGGGGGCAGGTCAGCCCCAGCATTTT
TRBD1 | NA | 15 | TRBJ1-2 | TRBV15 | CATSKGQVANYGYTF | TGTGCCACCAGCAAAGGACAGGTCGCTAACTATGGCTACACCTTC
NA | NA | 15 | TRBJ1-5 | TRBV28 | CASSLLSGLDQPQHF | TGTGCCAGCAGTTTATTATCAGGGTTGGATCAGCCCCAGCATTTT
TRBD2 | NA | 16 | TRBJ2-1 | TRBV6-5 | CASSYSGGSSYNEQFF | TGTGCCAGCAGTTACTCGGGGGGGAGCTCCTACAATGAGCAGTTCTTC
NA | NA | 19 | TRBJ1-2 | TRBV12-5 | CASGLKSRGLGRGVYGYTF | TGTGCTAGTGGTTTGAAGTCCCGAGGTTTAGGCAGGGGCGTTTATGGCTACACCTTC
TRBD1 | NA | 17 | TRBJ2-7 | TRBV15 | CATSRAKRDRISYEQYF | TGTGCCACCAGCAGAGCTAAAAGGGACAGGATCTCCTACGAGCAGTACTTC
NA | NA | 19 | TRBJ1-2 | TRBV21-1 | CASSKRFGTRTPTNYGYTF | TGTGCCAGCAGCAAAAGGTTTGGGACACGAACCCCAACTAACTATGGCTACACCTTC
NA | NA | 13 | TRBJ1-1 | TRBV9 | CASSAGGYTEAFF | TGTGCCAGCAGCGCCGGGGGGTACACTGAAGCTTTCTTT
TRBD1 | NA | 19 | TRBJ1-5 | TRBV11-3 | CASSSQGGWYRDINQPQHF | TGTGCCAGCAGCTCCCAGGGGGGCTGGTATCGCGATATCAATCAGCCCCAGCATTTT
NA | NA | 15 | TRBJ2-1 | TRBV27 | CASSGLTKRYNEQFF | TGTGCCAGCAGCGGACTTACAAAAAGATACAATGAGCAGTTCTTC
TRBD1 | NA | 17 | TRBJ1-4 | TRBV12-5 | CASGLTADRGTNEKLFF | TGTGCTAGTGGTTTGACAGCCGACAGGGGGACTAATGAAAAACTGTTTTTT
TRBD2 | NA | 15 | TRBJ2-7 | TRBV18 | CASSDGAPGGYEQYF | TGTGCCAGCTCAGACGGGGCACCGGGGGGCTACGAGCAGTACTTC
NA | NA | 12 | TRBJ1-6 | TRBV28 | CASATDNSPLHF | TGTGCCAGTGCGACAGATAATTCACCCCTCCACTTT
TRBD2 | NA | 15 | TRBJ2-7 | TRBV5-6 | CASSKLAGTSYEQYF | TGTGCCAGCAGCAAACTAGCGGGTACCTCCTACGAGCAGTACTTC
TRBD2 | NA | 16 | TRBJ2-3 | TRBV30 | CAWSVEAGGPLDTQYF | TGTGCCTGGAGTGTAGAAGCGGGGGGGCCTTTGGATACGCAGTATTTT
TRBD1 | NA | 14 | TRBJ1-1 | TRBV6-1 | CASKGTGMNTEAFF | TGTGCCAGCAAAGGGACAGGGATGAACACTGAAGCTTTCTTT
NA | NA | 14 | TRBJ2-3 | TRBV11-2 | CASSVQDSTDTQYF | TGTGCCAGCAGCGTACAGGACAGCACAGATACGCAGTATTTT
NA | NA | 17 | TRBJ2-3 | TRBV5-4 | CASSPQGGAFDTDTQYF | TGTGCCAGCAGCCCCCAAGGGGGGGCCTTTGACACAGATACGCAGTATTTT
TRBD1 | NA | 14 | TRBJ1-5 | TRBV7-9 | CASSFLGQHQPQHF | TGTGCCAGCAGCTTCTTGGGACAGCATCAGCCCCAGCATTTT
NA | NA | 15 | TRBJ2-3 | TRBV29-1 | CSVVLVPSLADTQYF | TGCAGCGTTGTTCTAGTGCCCTCCCTCGCAGATACGCAGTATTTT
NA | NA | 16 | TRBJ2-2 | TRBV5-6 | CASSLPVEGNTGELFF | TGTGCCAGCAGCTTGCCCGTAGAGGGGAACACCGGGGAGCTGTTTTTT
TRBD2 | NA | 14 | TRBJ2-7 | TRBV5-4 | CASGFGLAGDEQYF | TGTGCCAGCGGCTTCGGACTAGCGGGTGACGAGCAGTACTTC
TRBD1 | NA | 17 | TRBJ2-5 | TRBV4-1 | CASSQKKPGQPQETQYF | TGCGCCAGCAGCCAAAAGAAACCGGGACAGCCACAAGAGACCCAGTACTTC
TRBD2 | NA | 19 | TRBJ2-5 | TRBV4-3 | CASSQDPARTSGSQEPQYF | TGCGCCAGCAGCCAAGATCCGGCCCGGACTAGCGGGAGCCAAGAGCCCCAGTACTTC